The entry that follows covers one T cell receptor beta chain sequence. These data are taken from a study of blood T cell repertoires in COVID-19. Study-level information: Specimens from acute and convalescent COVID-19 originated in the United States, Italy and Spain. PBMCs, B-cell-depleted T cells, or T cells provided the cDNA or gDNA that made up the material.

Original handling: Amplification of reference gene primers provided the estimated nucleated cell counts. Repertoires were generated with immunoSEQ multiplex PCR, while TCRdb's copy carries only in-frame clones and drops some. The V and J calls and clone size come from that table; D and trimming were worked out from the DNA. This repertoire shows under 250,000 clones, about 83% found once; its top ten account for 1.9%. V was trimmed by 4 bases and J by 3 bases, leaving 8 bases between them. CDR1 is SGHDT, CDR2 YYEEEE, per germline. The CDR3 length is 12 residues. Sequencing was done on a sample of peripheral blood. V gene TRBV5-6 combines with J gene TRBJ2-7; tentatively, D is TRBD2 (6 bases). The TCR sequence derives from a man aged 25-45 years who had recovered from COVID-19. CDR3 sequence reads: CASSPGSYEQYF. Written as DNA, the CDR3 is TGTGCCAGCAGCCCCGGGAGCTACGAGCAGTACTTC.